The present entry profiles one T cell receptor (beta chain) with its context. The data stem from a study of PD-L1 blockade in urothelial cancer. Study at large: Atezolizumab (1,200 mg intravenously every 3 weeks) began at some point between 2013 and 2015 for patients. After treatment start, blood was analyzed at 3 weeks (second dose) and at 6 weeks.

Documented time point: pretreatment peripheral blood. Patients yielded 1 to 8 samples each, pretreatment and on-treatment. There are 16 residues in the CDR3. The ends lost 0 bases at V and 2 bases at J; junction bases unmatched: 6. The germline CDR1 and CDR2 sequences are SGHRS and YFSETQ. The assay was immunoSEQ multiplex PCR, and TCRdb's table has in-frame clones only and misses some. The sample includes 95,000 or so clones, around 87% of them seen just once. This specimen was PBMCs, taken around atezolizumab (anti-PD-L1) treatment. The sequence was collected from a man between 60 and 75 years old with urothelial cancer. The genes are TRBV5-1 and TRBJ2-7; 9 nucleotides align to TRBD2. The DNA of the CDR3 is TGCGCCAGCAGCTTGGAAGCGGCGGGAGGGGCCTACGAGCAGTACTTC. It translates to CASSLEAAGGAYEQYF.